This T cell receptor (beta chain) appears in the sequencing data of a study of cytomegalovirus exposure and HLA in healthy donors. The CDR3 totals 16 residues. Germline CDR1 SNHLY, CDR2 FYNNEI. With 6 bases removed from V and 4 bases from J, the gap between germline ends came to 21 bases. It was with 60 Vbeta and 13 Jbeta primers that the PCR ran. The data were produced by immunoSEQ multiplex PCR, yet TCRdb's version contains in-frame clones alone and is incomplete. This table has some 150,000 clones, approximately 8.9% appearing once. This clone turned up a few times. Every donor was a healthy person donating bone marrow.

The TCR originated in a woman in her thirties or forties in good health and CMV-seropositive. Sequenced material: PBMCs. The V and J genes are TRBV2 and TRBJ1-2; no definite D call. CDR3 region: CASRRTGMWQAYGYTF. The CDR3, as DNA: TGTGCCAGCAGGAGGACTGGGATGTGGCAGGCCTATGGCTACACCTTC.